Presented here are 8 T cell receptor beta chains from one specimen sequenced in a study of blood T cell repertoires in COVID-19. The protocol was immunoSEQ multiplex PCR, while the TCRdb copy is restricted to in-frame clones and leaves out a portion. The repertoire holds 150,000 to 180,000 clones, with roughly 78% as singletons. What was sequenced was peripheral blood. These receptors were taken from an elderly man with acute or convalescent COVID-19.

In this sample, this clone turned up once. V usage is TRBV10-3 and J usage is TRBJ2-3, with TRBD2 matching over 12 bases. The germline V gene has CDR1 ENHRY and CDR2 SYGVKD. J was trimmed by 8 bases and V by 10 bases; bases with no gene match: 10. The CDR3 is 14 residues long. The CDR3 bases are TGTGCCACGGCCCCGACTAGCGGGGGAGTTACGCAGTATTTT. Translation gives CATAPTSGGVTQYF.

This clone was detected a few times. The gene calls are TRBV20-1 and TRBJ2-2; D may be TRBD1 (5 bases). Germline CDR1 and CDR2: DFQATT and SNEGSKA (reference sequence). The length of the CDR3 is 11 residues. Trimming removed 5 bases at V and 6 bases at J, with 7 bases between. CDR3 amino acids: CSAGASGELFF. DNA for the CDR3: TGCAGTGCTGGGGCATCCGGGGAGCTGTTTTTT.

This rearrangement joins TRBV5-6 to TRBJ2-7, with D perhaps matching TRBD1 (6 bases). Looked up from germline, CDR1 is SGHDT and CDR2 is YYEEEE. V lost 3 bases and J lost 0, with 19 bases in between. There are 17 residues in the CDR3. The CDR3 loop is CASSSQGGGRVSYEQYF. The CDR3 DNA reads as TGTGCCAGCAGCTCCCAGGGTGGGGGCAGGGTCTCCTACGAGCAGTACTTC.

This clone was detected only once. The chain links TRBV3-1 (or the pseudogene TRBV3-2) to TRBJ2-1; 12 bases agree with TRBD2. Per the germline V gene, CDR1 is LGHDT and CDR2 is YNNKEL (reference sequence). This CDR3 region has 16 residues. Unmatched junction bases numbered 7, after V lost 0 bases and J lost 10 bases. In nucleotides, the CDR3 is TGTGCCAGCAGCCAAGATCCTAGCGGGGGGGCAGGGGAGCAGTTCTTC. This gives the protein CASSQDPSGGAGEQFF.

CDR3 in DNA: TGTGCCAGCAGTGACACCAGGGGGGATGAGCAGTTCTTC. Protein product: CASSDTRGDEQFF. The chain has TRBV6-4 and TRBJ2-1; D perhaps matches TRBD1 (7 bases). The CDR3 has 13 amino acids. Germline-derived CDR1 and CDR2 are MRHNA and SNTAGT. The V and J ends lost 2 bases and 8 bases respectively, with 10 bases between them.

The V call is TRBV7-9, the J call TRBJ1-1; 8 nucleotides agree with TRBD1. The CDR3 consists of 14 residues. Germline trimming cut 5 bases from V and 5 bases from J; bases unmatched to any gene: 7. Germline V gene data show CDR1 as SEHNR and CDR2 as FQNEAQ (reference sequence). CDR3 loop: CASSRQGRGTEAFF. CDR3 DNA: TGTGCCAGCAGCCGACAGGGGCGGGGGACTGAAGCTTTCTTT.

This chain joins TRBV5-1 and TRBJ2-3, with a tentative D call TRBD1 (5 bases). This CDR3 region has 13 residues. CDR1 and CDR2 from the germline V gene are SGHRS and YFSETQ. With 4 bases removed from V and 1 base from J, the gap between germline ends came to 7 bases. The CDR3 sequence is CASSLGGTDTQYF. The CDR3 DNA follows: TGCGCCAGCAGCCTAGGGGGCACAGATACGCAGTATTTT.

V gene TRBV6-1 combines with J gene TRBJ1-5, with D perhaps matching TRBD1 (5 bases). V was clipped by 3 bases and J by 6 bases, with 6 bases between them. Germline V gene data show CDR1 as MNHNS and CDR2 as SASEGT. CDR3 length: 12 amino acids. DNA of the CDR3: TGTGCCAGCAGTGACCAGGGTCAGCCCCAGCATTTT. It codes for CASSDQGQPQHF.